This T cell receptor (beta chain) was obtained from a study of T cells in Graves' hyperthyroidism and ophthalmopathy. CDR3 size: 13 residues. Germline CDR1 is SNHLY and CDR2 is FYNNEI. Trimming shortened V by 8 bases and J by 3 bases, and 13 bases separated the two germline ends. Regarding the study as a whole: Among thyroid clonotypes expanded above 0.001, most also appeared in blood.

A word on this clonotype: Its antigen is currently unknown.

Amplified TCR beta CDR3 regions derived from RNA transcripts. HTBI primers were employed in a first-round RT-PCR of the TCR CDR3. MiXCR was run by TCRdb on the multiplex PCR reads, yielding one entry per CDR3 protein. The sample gives 490,000 or so distinct CDR3 sequences, approximately 48% of which show up once; about 45% is in the top ten. Uncontrolled infections, other autoimmune diseases, pregnancy or lactation led to exclusion of patients. Every diagnosis used clinical symptoms, serum thyroxine and TRAb, thyroid ultrasound and orbital computed tomography. The receptor comes from an adult woman with Graves' disease, either hyperthyroidism or ophthalmopathy (not recorded which). The chain employs TRBV2 and TRBJ1-2, with D perhaps TRBD1 (5 bases). The sample comprised peripheral blood or thyroid tissue (not recorded which). CDR3 protein: CASERGADYGYTF. CDR3 nucleotides: TGTGCCAGCGAAAGGGGAGCCGACTATGGCTACACCTTC. The full variable domain, with the rest looked up from reference TRBV2 and TRBJ1-2, is EPEVTQTPSHQVTQMGQEVILRCVPISNHLYFYWYRQILGQKVEFLVSFYNNEISEKSEIFDDQFSVERPDGSNFTLKIRSTKLEDSAMYFCASERGADYGYTFGSGTRLTVV.